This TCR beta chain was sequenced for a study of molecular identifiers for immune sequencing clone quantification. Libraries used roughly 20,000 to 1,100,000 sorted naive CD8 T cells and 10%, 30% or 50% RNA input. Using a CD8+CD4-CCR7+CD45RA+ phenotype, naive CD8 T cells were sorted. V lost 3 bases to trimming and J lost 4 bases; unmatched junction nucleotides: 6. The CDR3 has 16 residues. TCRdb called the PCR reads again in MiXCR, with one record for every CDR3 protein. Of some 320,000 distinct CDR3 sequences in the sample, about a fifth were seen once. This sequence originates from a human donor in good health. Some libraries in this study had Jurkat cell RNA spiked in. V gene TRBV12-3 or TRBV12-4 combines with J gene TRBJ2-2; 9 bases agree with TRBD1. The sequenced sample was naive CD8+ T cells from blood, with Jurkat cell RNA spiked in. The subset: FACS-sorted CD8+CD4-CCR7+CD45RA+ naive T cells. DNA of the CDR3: TGTGCCAGCAGTTTCGTTTCGACAGGGGGCACCGGGGAGCTGTTTTTT. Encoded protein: CASSFVSTGGTGELFF.